The 19 T cell receptor beta chains listed next were all sequenced from one sample in a study of cytomegalovirus exposure and HLA in healthy donors. With 60 Vbeta and 13 Jbeta primers, the PCR was carried out. Clones were read by immunoSEQ multiplex PCR, and TCRdb kept only the in-frame ones, dropping some. The sample shows 90,000 to 100,000 clones, about four fifths of them seen only once. The sequenced sample consisted of PBMCs. Receptors were obtained from a woman in her thirties or forties in good health and CMV-seronegative.

J is TRBJ2-5 and V is TRBV20-1; 7 positions match TRBD1. CDR3 length equals 11 residues. Trimming at V came to 6 bases and at J to 5 bases, leaving 3 bases not matched to a gene. The germline V gene has CDR1 DFQATT and CDR2 SNEGSKA (reference sequence). The CDR3 coding sequence is TGCAGTGCAATACAGGGGGAGACCCAGTACTTC. Translating gives CSAIQGETQYF.

The V and J genes are TRBV27 and TRBJ1-4; TRBD1 is a possible D gene (5 bases). The V end was cut by 6 bases, the J end by 3 bases, with 14 bases between. The CDR3 has 15 amino acids. Looked up from germline, CDR1 is MNHEY and CDR2 is SMNVEV (reference sequence). The CDR3 region is CASSLGQGPNEKLFF. The CDR3 nucleotides read TGTGCCAGCAGCCTTGGCCAGGGTCCTAATGAAAAACTGTTTTTT. The complete variable domain, with remaining parts taken from reference TRBV27 and TRBJ1-4, reads EAQVTQNPRYLITVTGKKLTVTCSQNMNHEYMSWYRQDPGLGLRQIYYSMNVEVTDKGDVPEGYKVSRKEKRNFPLILESPSPNQTSLYFCASSLGQGPNEKLFFGSGTQLSVL.

The chain combines TRBV18 with TRBJ1-1; 7 bases are shared with TRBD1. Losses at the gene ends were 1 base for V and 2 bases for J; bases not matched to a gene: 1. The CDR3 is made up of 14 amino acids. CDR1 is KGHSH and CDR2 is LQKENI in the germline V gene. The chain's CDR3 is CASSPQGANTEAFF. The CDR3 DNA reads as TGTGCCAGCTCACCACAGGGGGCAAACACTGAAGCTTTCTTT.

V gene TRBV7-2 combines with J gene TRBJ2-1, with 9 nucleotides matching TRBD2. The CDR3 length is 15 residues. Germline V lookup: CDR1 SGHTA, CDR2 FQGNSA. J lost 6 bases, V lost 0 bases, and 3 bases had no gene match. The DNA of the CDR3 is TGTGCCAGCAGCTTAGCTAGCGGGAGTGGCAATGAGCAGTTCTTC. This gives the protein CASSLASGSGNEQFF.

The chain combines TRBV5-6 with TRBJ2-2; D not resolved. CDR1 is SGHDT and CDR2 is YYEEEE in the germline V gene. The CDR3 extends over 13 amino acids. V was pared by 4 bases and J by 2 bases, with 6 bases between. The chain's CDR3 is CASSTVNTGELFF. For the CDR3, the DNA is TGTGCCAGCAGCACGGTTAACACCGGGGAGCTGTTTTTT.

The chain has TRBV27 and TRBJ2-7; 9 bases agree with TRBD1. The CDR3 runs to 16 residues. Germline V CDR1 and CDR2: MNHEY, SMNVEV (reference sequence). The junction had 12 bases not matched to a gene; V was cut back by 5 bases and J by 4 bases. In nucleotides, the CDR3 is TGTGCCAGCAGTAACCCGGGACAGGGAAGGGCATACGAGCAGTACTTC. Translating gives CASSNPGQGRAYEQYF.

This chain connects TRBV5-1 to TRBJ2-5; TRBD2 might be the D (6 bases). CDR3 length equals 15 residues. The germline V gene has CDR1 SGHRS and CDR2 YFSETQ. Trimming cost V 4 bases and J 5 bases, with 18 bases left between them. In DNA, the CDR3 is TGCGCCAGCAGCCCGATCGGGGAGGCCCACGAGACCCAGTACTTC. Translated: CASSPIGEAHETQYF.

Here the CDR3 reads CASSRNTGVGPEAFF. CDR3 DNA sequence: TGTGCCAGTAGTCGGAATACAGGGGTAGGTCCTGAAGCTTTCTTT. The V gene is TRBV19, the J gene TRBJ1-1; 7 bases line up with TRBD1. Germline V gene lookup returns CDR1 LNHDA and CDR2 SQIVND (reference sequence). The CDR3 sequence is 15 residues long. V shed 5 bases and J 6 bases; nucleotides not matched to a gene: 12.

The chain couples TRBV23-1 to TRBJ2-1, with D unresolved. TRBV23-1 is assigned to the ORF class and has an uncertain function. The CDR3 has 15 amino acids. V lost 4 bases and J lost 2, with 12 bases in between. The CDR3 nucleotides read TGCGCCAGCAGTCTAGACAAAGACCCCTACAATGAGCAGTTCTTC. Amino acids: CASSLDKDPYNEQFF.

The V call is TRBV4-1, the J call TRBJ2-5, with 7 bases fitting TRBD1. V was clipped by 0 bases and J by 4 bases; unmatched bases: 5. Germline values: CDR1 MGHRA, CDR2 YSYEKL. The CDR3 contains 15 residues. In DNA form, the CDR3 reads TGCGCCAGCAGCCAAGACGACAGGGATCCAGAGACCCAGTACTTC. It codes for CASSQDDRDPETQYF.

The chain recombines TRBV27 with TRBJ2-5, with D possibly TRBD1 on 6 matching bases. This CDR3 region has 15 residues. Germline V gene lookup returns CDR1 MNHEY and CDR2 SMNVEV (reference sequence). The V end lost 1 base, the J end lost 5 bases, and 14 bases lay between the germline ends. This chain's CDR3 is CASSLWPTGRETQYF. CDR3 nucleotide sequence: TGTGCCAGCAGTTTATGGCCGACAGGACGGGAGACCCAGTACTTC.

The V call is TRBV6-5, the J call TRBJ2-7; 9 positions match TRBD2. The germline gives CDR1 MNHEY, CDR2 SVGAGI. The CDR3 has 14 amino acids. J was trimmed by 6 bases and V by 4 bases; bases with no gene match: 7. The CDR3 sequence: CASSLLAGPREQYF. CDR3 in DNA: TGTGCCAGCAGTTTGCTAGCGGGACCCCGCGAGCAGTACTTC.

Only one count was recorded for this clone. The chain's CDR3 is CAWSEGRGRYEQYF. The CDR3 nucleotides read TGTGCCTGGAGTGAAGGGCGGGGGAGATACGAGCAGTACTTC. This chain joins TRBV30 and TRBJ2-7, with 7 bases identical to TRBD2. Germline V lookup: CDR1 GTSNPN, CDR2 SVGIG (reference sequence). CDR3 length: 14 residues. Trimming cost V 1 base and J 4 bases; bases outside gene matches: 7.

This chain uses TRBV18 with TRBJ1-5; maybe TRBD1 (6 bases). The CDR3 runs 13 residues. The germline CDR1 and CDR2 sequences are KGHSH and LQKENI. V gave up 4 bases and J gave up 4 bases, with 8 bases separating them. The CDR3 is CASSLDRNQPQHF. The CDR3 coding sequence is TGTGCCAGCTCACTCGACAGGAATCAGCCCCAGCATTTT.

The chain joins TRBV6-5 to TRBJ2-2, with 7 bases that match TRBD1. Germline V CDR1 and CDR2: MNHEY, SVGAGI. The CDR3 totals 14 residues. J gave up 2 bases and V 6 bases, and 3 bases lay outside the gene matches. CDR3 residues: CASRTGANTGELFF. The CDR3 DNA reads as TGTGCCAGCAGAACAGGGGCTAACACCGGGGAGCTGTTTTTT.

This sequence joins TRBV5-1 and TRBJ2-5; 8 bases fit TRBD2. The CDR3 contains 15 residues. J was trimmed by 5 bases and V by 3 bases; bases with no gene match: 9. Germline-derived CDR1 and CDR2 are SGHRS and YFSETQ. DNA of the CDR3: TGCGCCAGCAGCTCGGGCCATACGGGGGGGGAGACCCAGTACTTC. Protein sequence: CASSSGHTGGETQYF.

This clone was counted only a few times. The rearrangement joins TRBV7-2 to TRBJ2-4; 7 positions match TRBD1. CDR1 SGHTA and CDR2 FQGNSA come from the germline V gene. V lost 3 bases to trimming and J lost 0 bases; unmatched junction nucleotides: 5. This CDR3 has 16 residues. DNA for the CDR3: TGTGCCAGCAGCTTCTCCGGGACAGTAGCCAAAAACATTCAGTACTTC. Residues: CASSFSGTVAKNIQYF.

V usage is TRBV19 and J usage is TRBJ2-2; 15 positions agree with TRBD2. This CDR3 contains 19 residues. The germline V gene encodes CDR1 LNHDA and CDR2 SQIVND (reference sequence). The J segment lost 5 bases and the V segment lost 6 bases, leaving 13 bases of the junction unmatched. In DNA form, the CDR3 reads TGTGCCAGTAGAGGAGGGACTAGCGGGAGGAGGGGGGTTACCGGGGAGCTGTTTTTT. Amino acid sequence: CASRGGTSGRRGVTGELFF. Complete variable domain (other parts from reference TRBV19 and TRBJ2-2): DGGITQSPKYLFRKEGQNVTLSCEQNLNHDAMYWYRQDPGQGLRLIYYSQIVNDFQKGDIAEGYSVSREKKESFPLTVTSAQKNPTAFYLCASRGGTSGRRGVTGELFFGEGSRLTVL.

The V gene is TRBV9, the J gene TRBJ2-7, with 8 nucleotides matching TRBD1. Germline-derived CDR1 and CDR2 are SGDLS and YYNGEE. Trimming at V came to 3 bases and at J to 2 bases, leaving 4 bases not matched to a gene. This CDR3 is 14 amino acids long. The CDR3 DNA reads as TGTGCCAGCAGCGGAGGGACAGGCCCCTACGAGCAGTACTTC. As protein: CASSGGTGPYEQYF.